Listed below are T cell receptor beta chains from one sample, sequenced in a study of blood T cell repertoires in COVID-19. The method was immunoSEQ multiplex PCR; TCRdb's version includes in-frame clones alone and lacks a portion of them. The data hold 250,000 to 300,000 clones, with about nine tenths observed a single time. The sequenced sample was peripheral blood. The receptor set was obtained from a woman aged 45-59 years who had recovered from COVID-19. Both conserved end residues are part of each CDR3. A D gene is named only where the DNA matches it firmly. Expanded clones get a size class; other rows say once, few or many, or leave the size out.

len: 16; v_gene: TRBV30; j_gene: TRBJ2-2; d_gene: .; abundance: .; CDR3aa: CAWSLGQGGGTGELFF; CDR3nt: TGTGCCTGGAGTTTAGGGCAGGGGGGCGGAACCGGGGAGCTGTTTTTT
len: 14; v_gene: TRBV18; j_gene: TRBJ2-2; d_gene: .; abundance: .; CDR3aa: CASSPNLRVRELFF; CDR3nt: TGTGCCAGCTCACCTAACCTCAGGGTTAGGGAGCTGTTTTTT
len: 14; v_gene: TRBV28; j_gene: TRBJ2-1; d_gene: .; abundance: .; CDR3aa: CASSSLGGYNEQFF; CDR3nt: TGTGCCAGCAGTTCCCTAGGAGGCTACAATGAGCAGTTCTTC
len: 14; v_gene: TRBV5-6; j_gene: TRBJ2-7; d_gene: .; abundance: few; CDR3aa: CASSLGALSYEQYF; CDR3nt: TGTGCCAGCAGCTTGGGGGCCCTCTCCTACGAGCAGTACTTC
len: 16; v_gene: TRBV19; j_gene: TRBJ2-2; d_gene: .; abundance: .; CDR3aa: CASSINGGSSTGELFF; CDR3nt: TGTGCCAGTAGTATTAATGGGGGGTCGAGCACCGGGGAGCTGTTTTTT
len: 12; v_gene: TRBV7-9; j_gene: TRBJ1-2; d_gene: .; abundance: once; CDR3aa: CASSSRGYGYTF; CDR3nt: TGTGCCAGCAGCTCCAGGGGCTATGGCTACACCTTC
len: 13; v_gene: TRBV9; j_gene: TRBJ1-1; d_gene: .; abundance: .; CDR3aa: CASSYGGGTEAFF; CDR3nt: TGTGCCAGCAGCTACGGGGGAGGCACTGAAGCTTTCTTT
len: 14; v_gene: TRBV15; j_gene: TRBJ1-1; d_gene: TRBD1; abundance: .; CDR3aa: CATSRGTGGTEAFF; CDR3nt: TGTGCCACCAGCAGAGGGACAGGGGGCACTGAAGCTTTCTTT
len: 14; v_gene: TRBV7-9; j_gene: TRBJ1-1; d_gene: .; abundance: .; CDR3aa: CASSLLRGNTEAFF; CDR3nt: TGTGCCAGCAGCTTGCTCAGGGGAAACACTGAAGCTTTCTTT
len: 12; v_gene: TRBV30; j_gene: TRBJ1-2; d_gene: TRBD1; abundance: .; CDR3aa: CAWSGTGSGYTF; CDR3nt: TGTGCCTGGAGTGGGACAGGAAGTGGCTACACCTTC
len: 17; v_gene: TRBV7-3; j_gene: TRBJ2-3; d_gene: .; abundance: .; CDR3aa: CASSPLGTAGSTDTQYF; CDR3nt: TGTGCCAGCAGCCCCCTCGGGACAGCGGGTAGCACAGATACGCAGTATTTT
len: 14; v_gene: TRBV28; j_gene: TRBJ2-7; d_gene: TRBD2; abundance: once; CDR3aa: CATLAGASPNEQYF; CDR3nt: TGTGCCACCCTAGCGGGAGCTTCCCCCAACGAGCAGTACTTC
len: 21; v_gene: TRBV7-3; j_gene: TRBJ2-7; d_gene: .; abundance: .; CDR3aa: CASSLTPLRSGRGPSSYEQYF; CDR3nt: TGTGCCAGCAGCTTAACACCACTACGGTCTGGGCGGGGGCCAAGCTCCTACGAGCAGTACTTC
len: 14; v_gene: TRBV6-2/TRBV6-3; j_gene: TRBJ1-2; d_gene: .; abundance: .; CDR3aa: CASSYSRAPYGYTF; CDR3nt: TGTGCCAGCAGTTACTCGAGGGCTCCTTATGGCTACACCTTC
len: 15; v_gene: TRBV5-1; j_gene: TRBJ1-1; d_gene: .; abundance: .; CDR3aa: CASSFTGVFNTEAFF; CDR3nt: TGCGCCAGCAGCTTTACAGGAGTTTTTAACACTGAAGCTTTCTTT